This T cell receptor beta chain was profiled in a study of cytomegalovirus exposure and HLA in healthy donors. About the study: Caucasian-associated ancestry cluster membership applied to about 83% of nearly 400 genotyped donors.

Among the donors, all were healthy bone marrow donors. The PCR was carried out with 60 Vbeta primers and 13 Jbeta primers. Profiling relied on immunoSEQ multiplex PCR, and the TCRdb table lists in-frame clones only, not all of them. The sample has under 200,000 clones; about 80% are singletons. The receptor's source is a man younger than 30 in good health and CMV-seropositive. The sequenced sample consisted of PBMCs.

The chain's CDR3 is CASSVQGGNSPLHF. The DNA for the CDR3 is TGTGCCAGTAGTGTCCAGGGGGGAAATTCACCCCTCCACTTT. The chain recombines TRBV19 with TRBJ1-6; 7 bases map to TRBD1. CDR1 is LNHDA, CDR2 SQIVND, per germline (reference sequence). The junction had 5 bases not matched to a gene; V was cut back by 5 bases and J by 7 bases. The CDR3 covers 14 residues.